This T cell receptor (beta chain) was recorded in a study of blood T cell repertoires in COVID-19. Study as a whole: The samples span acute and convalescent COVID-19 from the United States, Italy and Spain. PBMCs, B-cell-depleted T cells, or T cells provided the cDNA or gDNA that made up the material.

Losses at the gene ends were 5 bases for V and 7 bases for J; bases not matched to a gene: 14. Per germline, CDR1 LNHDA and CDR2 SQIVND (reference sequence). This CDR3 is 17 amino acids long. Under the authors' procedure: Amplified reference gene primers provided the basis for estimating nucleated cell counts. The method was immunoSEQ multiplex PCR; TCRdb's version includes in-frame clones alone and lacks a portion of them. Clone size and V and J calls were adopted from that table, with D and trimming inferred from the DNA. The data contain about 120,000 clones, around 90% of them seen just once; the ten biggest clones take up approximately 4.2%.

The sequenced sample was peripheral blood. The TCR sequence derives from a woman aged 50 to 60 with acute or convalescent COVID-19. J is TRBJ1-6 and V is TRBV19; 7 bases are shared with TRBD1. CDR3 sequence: CASSFQPGTAPNSPLHF. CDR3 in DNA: TGTGCCAGTAGTTTCCAGCCCGGGACAGCCCCGAATTCACCCCTCCACTTT.